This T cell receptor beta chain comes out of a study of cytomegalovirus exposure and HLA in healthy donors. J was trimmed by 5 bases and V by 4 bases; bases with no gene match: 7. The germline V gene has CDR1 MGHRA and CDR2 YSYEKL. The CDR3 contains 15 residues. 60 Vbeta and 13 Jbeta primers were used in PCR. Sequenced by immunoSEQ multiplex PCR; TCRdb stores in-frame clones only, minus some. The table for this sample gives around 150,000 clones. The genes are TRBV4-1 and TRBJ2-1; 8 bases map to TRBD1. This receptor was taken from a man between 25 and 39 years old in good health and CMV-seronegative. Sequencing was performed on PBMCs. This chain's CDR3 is CASSPRDRLNNEQFF. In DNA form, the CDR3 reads TGCGCCAGCAGCCCCCGGGACAGGCTTAACAATGAGCAGTTCTTC.